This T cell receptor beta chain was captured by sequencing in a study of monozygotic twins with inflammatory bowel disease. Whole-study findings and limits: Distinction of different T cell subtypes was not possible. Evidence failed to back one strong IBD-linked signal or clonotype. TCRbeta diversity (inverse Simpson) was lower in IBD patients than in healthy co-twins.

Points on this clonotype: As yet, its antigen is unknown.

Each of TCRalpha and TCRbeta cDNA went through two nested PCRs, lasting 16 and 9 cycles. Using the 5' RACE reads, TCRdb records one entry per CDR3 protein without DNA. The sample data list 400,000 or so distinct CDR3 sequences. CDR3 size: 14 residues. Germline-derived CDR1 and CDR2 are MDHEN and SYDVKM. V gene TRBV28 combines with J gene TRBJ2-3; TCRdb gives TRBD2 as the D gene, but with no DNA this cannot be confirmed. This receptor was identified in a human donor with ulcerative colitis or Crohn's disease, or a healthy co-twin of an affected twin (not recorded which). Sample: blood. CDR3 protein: CASRSGRSTDTQYF.